This entry lists 3 T cell receptor beta chains sequenced from one sample in a study of shared T cell receptors in the human thymus. Generated by immunoSEQ multiplex PCR, the TCRdb table keeps only in-frame clones and is missing some. The top ten hold around 0.01% of the sample, which has 650,000 to 950,000 clones, approximately 83% seen once. The sample also formed part of further work on human thymus T cells.

The sample taken for sequencing was thymocytes. All receptors derive from a girl under two years old with a congenital heart defect.

This chain uses TRBV19 with TRBJ1-2; 8 bases match TRBD1. V dropped 6 bases and J dropped 2; count of bases not matched to a gene: 8. The CDR3 consists of 15 residues. Per the germline V gene, CDR1 is LNHDA and CDR2 is SQIVND (reference sequence). For the CDR3, the DNA is TGTGCCAGTAGGTTCCAGACAGGGGCGAACTATGGCTACACCTTC. Translated: CASRFQTGANYGYTF. Combining the CDR3 with reference TRBV19 and TRBJ1-2 gives the whole variable domain DGGITQSPKYLFRKEGQNVTLSCEQNLNHDAMYWYRQDPGQGLRLIYYSQIVNDFQKGDIAEGYSVSREKKESFPLTVTSAQKNPTAFYLCASRFQTGANYGYTFGSGTRLTVV.

This clone was observed a single time. The J gene is TRBJ2-7, the V gene TRBV20-1; possible D gene TRBD2, 5 bases. V was pared by 5 bases and J by 5 bases, with 10 bases between. Germline V lookup: CDR1 DFQATT, CDR2 SNEGSKA (reference sequence). The CDR3 is 11 residues long. The CDR3 bases are TGCAGTGCTTTAAGCGGACACGAGCAGTACTTC. It codes for CSALSGHEQYF.

The gene calls are TRBV5-1 and TRBJ2-5, with TRBD2 identical over 11 bases. Germline loops: CDR1 SGHRS, CDR2 YFSETQ. This CDR3 region has 16 residues. After removal of 4 bases from V and 2 bases from J, the junction contained 7 bases not matched to a gene. CDR3 in amino acids: CASSPMLAGGQETQYF. CDR3 DNA: TGCGCCAGCAGCCCTATGTTAGCGGGGGGGCAAGAGACCCAGTACTTC.